Described below is a single T cell receptor (beta chain) sequence and its context. This sample was taken from a study of blood T cell repertoires in COVID-19. Study-level information: Samples came from the United States, Italy and Spain, spanning acute and convalescent COVID-19. PBMCs, B-cell-depleted T cells, or T cells provided the cDNA or gDNA that made up the material.

Germline V gene lookup returns CDR1 MRHNA and CDR2 SNTAGT. V was pared by 3 bases and J by 7 bases, with 11 bases of the junction left unmatched. This CDR3 has 17 amino acids. Authors' data handling: Reference gene primer amplification gave nucleated cell count estimates. The table came from immunoSEQ multiplex PCR; TCRdb's copy has only in-frame clones and leaves some out. That table supplies the V and J calls and clone size; D and trimming were determined from the DNA. The table lists about 210,000 clones, more than 75% of them singletons, with approximately 12% in the top ten. The source of this sequence is a woman in her forties with acute or convalescent COVID-19. The sequenced sample consisted of peripheral blood. The chain carries TRBV6-4 and TRBJ2-1, with 11 bases matching TRBD1. DNA of the CDR3: TGTGCCAGCAGTGAGCACTCCGGGACAGGGGGTCTAAATGAGCAGTTCTTC. This translates into CASSEHSGTGGLNEQFF.